This T cell receptor beta chain was captured by sequencing in a study of long-term antiretroviral therapy in people with HIV. Findings and caveats of the study: Despite increasing after ART, diversity remained lower than that of transplant donor controls. All time points showed a repertoire dominated by clones expanded before ART.

Points on this clone: The antigen is undetermined.

Germline V CDR1 and CDR2: KGHSH, LQKENI. V shed 3 bases, J shed 4 bases, and the junction held 5 bases outside the gene matches. CDR3 length: 14 amino acids. Each HIV-infected participant was given treatment in the United States. The assay, immunoSEQ v3.0, was run at survey level. Sequencing was directed toward about 35,000-55,000 T-cell genomes in each sample. Produced via immunoSEQ multiplex PCR; TCRdb's table is partial and in-frame only. The data contain roughly 40,000 clones, around 85% of them seen just once; the ten biggest clones take up roughly 6.1%. This sequence was found in a woman in her forties or fifties with HIV. The specimen comprised unsorted PBMCs, sampled 3.1 years after starting antiretroviral therapy. This sequence joins TRBV18 and TRBJ1-1, with TRBD1 matching over 7 bases. The CDR3 here is CASSPSTGTTEAFF. The CDR3 DNA follows: TGTGCCAGCTCACCTTCGACAGGGACCACTGAAGCTTTCTTT.